The 28 T cell receptor beta chains listed next were all sequenced from one sample in a study of cytomegalovirus exposure and HLA in healthy donors (TCRdb year 2017). Library construction relied on the immunoSEQ multiplex PCR assay. The multiplex PCR relied on a mix of 60 forward primers for TCR Vbeta segments and 13 reverse primers for TCR Jbeta segments. Entries here come from immuneACCESS through TCRdb and include only in-frame sequences with V and J called. Some clones fail to appear in such tables; in the studies checked, an unresolved V gene covers under half of the shortfall, and the cause of the remainder is unknown. The sample records some 200,000 clones, over 75% of which are singletons. The ten largest clones represent less than 7% of the sample. Sequencing was done on a sample of PBMCs. All receptors come from a man in his forties or fifties in good health and CMV-seropositive.

The chain couples TRBV30 to TRBJ1-1; the match to TRBD1 covers 10 bases. Losses at the gene ends were 8 bases for V and 2 bases for J; bases not matched to a gene: 14. CDR1 is GTSNPN, CDR2 SVGIG, per germline (reference sequence). There are 16 residues in the CDR3. The CDR3 loop is CARTLQDRGTNTEAFF. The CDR3 bases are TGTGCCCGCACGCTACAGGACAGGGGGACAAACACTGAAGCTTTCTTT.

The chain is built from TRBV6-5 and TRBJ1-4; D not resolved. This CDR3 comprises 13 residues. V was shortened by 4 bases and J by 8 bases, with 11 bases between the two germline ends. From germline, CDR1 is MNHEY and CDR2 SVGAGI. Written as DNA, the CDR3 is TGTGCCAGCAGTTGGAGTCCTCTGGAAAAACTGTTTTTT. It specifies CASSWSPLEKLFF.

Concerning this clone: Distinct nucleotide sequences in the sample also encode this CDR3. The chain links TRBV7-9 to TRBJ1-2; no clear D gene. The CDR3 runs to 13 residues. The V end lost 1 base, the J end lost 1 base, and 4 bases lay between the germline ends. CDR1 and CDR2 from the germline V gene are SEHNR and FQNEAQ (reference sequence). CDR3 DNA: TGTGCCAGCAGCTTAGACAGTAACTATGGCTACACCTTC. This translates into CASSLDSNYGYTF.

This rearrangement joins TRBV29-1 to TRBJ2-1, with 7 bases fitting TRBD1. The germline gives CDR1 SQVTM, CDR2 ANQGSEA. The CDR3 extends over 15 amino acids. Unmatched junction bases numbered 8, after V lost 1 base and J lost 5 bases. This chain's CDR3 is CSVEAWTGTHNEQFF. In DNA form, the CDR3 reads TGCAGCGTTGAAGCGTGGACAGGAACTCACAATGAGCAGTTCTTC.

The chain combines TRBV7-2 with TRBJ1-5; 10 nucleotides match TRBD1. Germline CDR1 reads SGHTA; CDR2 reads FQGNSA. V gave up 6 bases and J gave up 6 bases; unmatched junction bases: 5. The CDR3 contains 14 residues. The CDR3 sequence is CASRGQGRSQPQHF. The CDR3 DNA reads as TGTGCCAGCAGGGGACAGGGGAGATCTCAGCCCCAGCATTTT.

The chain is built from TRBV19 and TRBJ1-6; the D gene is possibly TRBD1 (6 bases). Germline V gene lookup returns CDR1 LNHDA and CDR2 SQIVND (reference sequence). Trimming took 4 bases from V and 4 from J, leaving 11 bases between them. The CDR3 totals 15 residues. CDR3 amino acids: CASSNADRYNSPLHF. The CDR3 DNA sequence: TGTGCCAGTAGTAACGCCGACAGGTATAATTCACCCCTCCACTTT.

The rearrangement joins TRBV19 to TRBJ1-5; D gene ambiguous. The germline V gene has CDR1 LNHDA and CDR2 SQIVND (reference sequence). The V and J ends lost 5 bases and 7 bases respectively, with 12 bases between them. This CDR3 has 13 amino acids. CDR3 protein: CASSSAGRQPQHF. As DNA, the CDR3 is TGTGCCAGTAGTTCCGCCGGGAGACAGCCCCAGCATTTT.

The rearrangement joins TRBV9 to TRBJ1-2; 11 bases are shared with TRBD1. Germline V CDR1 and CDR2: SGDLS, YYNGEE. The CDR3 totals 15 residues. The trim removed 5 bases at V and 5 bases at J, leaving 8 bases unmatched. The CDR3 coding sequence is TGTGCCAGCAGTCGCGACGGACAGGGGGCTTATGGCTACACCTTC. Amino acids: CASSRDGQGAYGYTF.

The chain carries TRBV15 and TRBJ2-3; 10 bases fit TRBD1. The trim removed 3 bases at V and 4 bases at J, leaving 13 bases unmatched. This CDR3 contains 18 residues. Looked up from germline, CDR1 is LNHNV and CDR2 is YYDKDF (reference sequence). The CDR3 region is CATSSVRWDRGDPDTQYF. CDR3 nucleotides: TGTGCCACCAGCAGTGTGAGATGGGACAGGGGAGATCCAGATACGCAGTATTTT.

CDR3 DNA: TGTGCCAGTAGTATAGGAACAGGGCCCTCGACCCAGTACTTC. Its translation is CASSIGTGPSTQYF. The chain combines TRBV19 with TRBJ2-5; D perhaps matches TRBD1 (6 bases). The CDR3 covers 14 residues. Germline V gene lookup returns CDR1 LNHDA and CDR2 SQIVND (reference sequence). V gave up 1 base and J gave up 7 bases, with 13 bases separating them. The full variable domain, its missing parts supplied by reference TRBV19 and TRBJ2-5, is DGGITQSPKYLFRKEGQNVTLSCEQNLNHDAMYWYRQDPGQGLRLIYYSQIVNDFQKGDIAEGYSVSREKKESFPLTVTSAQKNPTAFYLCASSIGTGPSTQYFGPGTRLLVL.

This rearrangement joins TRBV6-5 to TRBJ2-5, with 7 bases matching TRBD1. There are 15 residues in the CDR3. The germline V gene has CDR1 MNHEY and CDR2 SVGAGI. Unmatched junction bases numbered 14, after V lost 2 bases and J lost 11 bases. In DNA form, the CDR3 reads TGTGCCAGCAGTTACGATCGGACAGGTGCTAGGGAGCAGTACTTC. As protein: CASSYDRTGAREQYF.

This sequence joins TRBV5-6 and TRBJ2-7; 9 bases are shared with TRBD1. The CDR3 length is 17 residues. V shed 2 bases, J shed 5 bases, and the junction held 14 bases outside the gene matches. Germline CDR1 reads SGHDT; CDR2 reads YYEEEE. The CDR3 loop reads CASSFPGAGQGRDEQYF. The CDR3 DNA reads TGTGCCAGCAGCTTCCCTGGGGCGGGACAGGGTCGCGACGAGCAGTACTTC.

This clone was seen a handful of times. The chain uses TRBV7-9 and TRBJ2-1, with 8 bases aligning to TRBD2. The CDR3 extends over 16 amino acids. V gave up 5 bases and J gave up 6 bases; unmatched junction bases: 12. Germline CDR1 SEHNR, CDR2 FQNEAQ (reference sequence). The CDR3 DNA is TGTGCCAGCAGCGGAACTAGGGCGGGGGGACTCAATGAGCAGTTCTTC. It specifies CASSGTRAGGLNEQFF.

V usage is TRBV2 and J usage is TRBJ1-1, with 8 bases lining up with TRBD1. The CDR3 spans 14 residues. CDR1 is SNHLY and CDR2 is FYNNEI in the germline V gene. The J segment lost 11 bases and the V segment lost 7 bases, leaving 15 bases of the junction unmatched. CDR3 sequence (DNA): TGTGCCAGCATCCCCTTGGACAGGGAGTTACTGGCTTTCTTT. Protein product: CASIPLDRELLAFF. Drawing the rest from reference TRBV2 and TRBJ1-1, the complete variable domain is EPEVTQTPSHQVTQMGQEVILRCVPISNHLYFYWYRQILGQKVEFLVSFYNNEISEKSEIFDDQFSVERPDGSNFTLKIRSTKLEDSAMYFCASIPLDRELLAFFGQGTRLTVV.

The gene calls are TRBV30 and TRBJ2-7, with 7 bases lining up with TRBD1. V lost 2 bases to trimming and J lost 6 bases; unmatched junction nucleotides: 7. Germline V gene lookup returns CDR1 GTSNPN and CDR2 SVGIG (reference sequence). CDR3 size: 13 residues. The CDR3 nucleotides are TGTGCCTGGAGTATCACAGGGGTCGGCGAGCAGTACTTC. This sequence encodes CAWSITGVGEQYF. Filled out from reference TRBV30 and TRBJ2-7, the complete variable domain reads SQTIHQWPATLVQPVGSPLSLECTVEGTSNPNLYWYRQAAGRGLQLLFYSVGIGQISSEVPQNLSASRPQDRQFILSSKKLLLSDSGFYLCAWSITGVGEQYFGPGTRLTVT.

This sequence joins TRBV5-1 and TRBJ2-7, with D maybe TRBD1 (6 bases). The CDR3 consists of 13 residues. The germline V and J ends were trimmed by 0 bases and 7 bases, with 11 bases remaining between them. Germline V gives CDR1 SGHRS, CDR2 YFSETQ. CDR3 sequence (DNA): TGCGCCAGCAGCTTGGGAGGGGGTCGGGAGCAGTACTTC. This sequence encodes CASSLGGGREQYF.

This clone came up once. V is TRBV4-2 and J is TRBJ2-7, with D unresolved. Germline CDR1 LGHNA, CDR2 YNFKEQ. The CDR3 has 15 amino acids. V was clipped by 0 bases and J by 2 bases, with 11 bases between them. CDR3 sequence reads: CASSQDPGLTYEQYF. DNA for the CDR3: TGTGCCAGCAGCCAAGATCCGGGTCTTACCTACGAGCAGTACTTC.

This rearrangement joins TRBV9 to TRBJ2-1; TRBD2 is a possible D gene (6 bases). CDR3 length: 18 residues. CDR1 is SGDLS, CDR2 YYNGEE, per germline. V was cut by 3 bases and J by 0 bases, with 19 bases left in between. The CDR3 bases are TGTGCCAGCAGCGAAGGAGGGGCGTCCGCCAACTCCTACAATGAGCAGTTCTTC. This codes for CASSEGGASANSYNEQFF.

The chain links TRBV7-3 to TRBJ2-3, with D perhaps matching TRBD2 (6 bases). The CDR3 sequence is 16 residues long. CDR1 is SGHTA, CDR2 FQGTGA, per germline. The germline V and J ends were trimmed by 5 bases and 0 bases, with 15 bases remaining between them. CDR3 sequence reads: CASSPRLVLSTDTQYF. In DNA, the CDR3 is TGTGCCAGCAGCCCCAGACTAGTCCTTAGCACAGATACGCAGTATTTT.

The gene calls are TRBV4-3 and TRBJ2-5, with 8 bases fitting TRBD2. The ends lost 0 bases at V and 2 bases at J; junction bases unmatched: 5. This CDR3 has 16 residues. The germline CDR1 and CDR2 sequences are LGHNA and YSLEER. The CDR3 is CASSQDRLAGQETQYF. CDR3 bases: TGCGCCAGCAGCCAAGATCGGCTAGCGGGTCAAGAGACCCAGTACTTC.

This clone was detected once. This sequence joins TRBV6-1 and TRBJ1-1; D may be TRBD1 (5 bases). Trimming removed 9 bases from V and 0 bases from J, with 11 bases in between. This CDR3 comprises 13 residues. Germline CDR1 is MNHNS and CDR2 is SASEGT. As DNA, the CDR3 is TGTGCCAGGCAGGAGGGGATGAACACTGAAGCTTTCTTT. Translation gives CARQEGMNTEAFF.

About this clone itself: Additional DNA sequences in this sample encode the identical CDR3. This chain uses TRBV5-6 with TRBJ1-2, with 7 bases fitting TRBD1. CDR1 is SGHDT, CDR2 YYEEEE, per germline. The length of the CDR3 is 13 residues. Trimming cost V 4 bases and J 2 bases; bases outside gene matches: 2. In DNA form, the CDR3 reads TGTGCCAGCAGCGCACAGGGGAACTATGGCTACACCTTC. As protein: CASSAQGNYGYTF.

This rearrangement joins TRBV15 to TRBJ1-2; 7 nucleotides agree with TRBD1. This CDR3 is built from 14 residues. CDR1 and CDR2 from the germline V gene are LNHNV and YYDKDF (reference sequence). The V gene end was trimmed by 5 bases and the J gene end by 8 bases; junction bases not matched to a gene: 11. Here the CDR3 DNA reads TGTGCCACCAGCCCTCGACAGGGAATGGGAGGCTACACCTTC. It specifies CATSPRQGMGGYTF.

This rearrangement joins TRBV4-3 to TRBJ2-3; TRBD1 matches at 7 bases. Germline values: CDR1 LGHNA, CDR2 YSLEER. V was clipped by 4 bases and J by 1 base; unmatched bases: 5. The CDR3 contains 15 residues. The CDR3 DNA is TGCGCCAGCAGCCGAGTAACAGGGGGCACAGATACGCAGTATTTT. Protein product: CASSRVTGGTDTQYF.

This clone has just one count. The chain couples TRBV13 to TRBJ2-7, with 7 bases that match TRBD1. The germline V gene has CDR1 PRHDT and CDR2 FYEKMQ (reference sequence). V trimming: 5 bases; J trimming: 6 bases; junction bases outside the gene matches: 4. The CDR3 length is 12 residues. CDR3: CASSVDRAEQYF. The CDR3 DNA is TGTGCCAGCAGCGTCGACAGGGCCGAGCAGTACTTC.

The chain employs TRBV6-5 and TRBJ2-7; 8 bases line up with TRBD1. The junction had 6 bases not matched to a gene; V was cut back by 2 bases and J by 3 bases. CDR3 length: 15 residues. CDR1 and CDR2 (germline): MNHEY, SVGAGI. The CDR3 bases are TGTGCCAGCAGTTACGGCCGGACAGGGCACTACGAGCAGTACTTC. Amino acids: CASSYGRTGHYEQYF.

The gene calls are TRBV7-9 and TRBJ2-3; 15 bases line up with TRBD2. J was trimmed by 4 bases and V by 4 bases; bases with no gene match: 3. Germline CDR1 and CDR2: SEHNR and FQNEAQ (reference sequence). CDR3 length equals 16 residues. This CDR3 is CASSSGLAGGSDTQYF. The CDR3 DNA is TGTGCCAGCAGCTCCGGACTAGCGGGGGGGTCAGATACGCAGTATTTT. Drawing the rest from reference TRBV7-9 and TRBJ2-3, the complete variable domain is DTGVSQNPRHKITKRGQNVTFRCDPISEHNRLYWYRQTLGQGPEFLTYFQNEAQLEKSRLLSDRFSAERPKGSFSTLEIQRTEQGDSAMYLCASSSGLAGGSDTQYFGPGTRLTVL.

The V gene is TRBV18, the J gene TRBJ2-5, with D possibly being TRBD2 (5 bases). This CDR3 has 15 residues. CDR1 and CDR2 from the germline V gene are KGHSH and LQKENI. Trimming took 6 bases from V and 10 from J, leaving 24 bases between them. The CDR3 region has the DNA TGTGCCAGCTCGCCCGCGGACTCCACTAGAAGGGACCAGTACTTC. Its protein is CASSPADSTRRDQYF. The variable domain in full, completed from reference TRBV18 and TRBJ2-5, reads NAGVMQNPRHLVRRRGQEARLRCSPMKGHSHVYWYRQLPEEGLKFMVYLQKENIIDESGMPKERFSAEFPKEGPSILRIQQVVRGDSAAYFCASSPADSTRRDQYFGPGTRLLVL.